This TCR beta chain was sequenced for a study of blood T cell repertoires in COVID-19 (dated by TCRdb to 2018 to 2021). Study-level background: Collaborator samples came from the United States, Italy and Spain and covered acute and convalescent phases of COVID-19. Where HLA class I and class II types were available, the types were taken from metadata supplied by the sample provider, not from assay-based typing. The repertoires were released in a freely available public database intended as a resource for research on the immune response to SARS-CoV-2. A de-identified subject ID, COVID-19 status, age in years and sex were almost always included in the sample metadata. The samples were drawn from the first 160 participants of the ongoing ImmuneRACE study and from over 950 subjects provided by 6 global collaborators. The material from the prospective study consisted of cDNA or gDNA derived from T cells, B-cell-depleted T cells, or PBMCs. The dataset comprised deeply sampled blood TCRbeta repertoires from subjects exposed to, actively infected with, or recovered from COVID-19.

Each collaborating institution followed its own protocols to collect whole blood in K2EDTA tubes. Collaborator samples were shipped for TCRbeta analysis as frozen whole blood, isolated PBMCs, or DNA extracted from either sample type. The paper as a whole reports these results and caveats: How much clinical and demographic metadata was included differed by source and by participant, and the metadata was provided uncurated.

Concerning this clone: Its antigen has not been determined. The input lacks base qualities; no much larger clone sits a single base away.

TCRbeta CDR3 regions were amplified from genomic DNA using the immunoSEQ Assay, a bias-controlled multiplex PCR. Under the source paper's analysis protocol: The number of nucleated cells in each sample was estimated by amplification of reference gene primers within the assay. Sequence reads were collapsed and filtered to measure the absolute abundance of every unique TCRbeta CDR3 rearrangement. For each sample, productive Simpson clonality was calculated by taking the square root of Simpson's diversity index across productive rearrangements. The source is immuneACCESS, and TCRdb retained only in-frame sequences with V and J called. Part of the clones is not carried over; for the studies checked, unresolved V genes explain less than half of this, and the remainder is unexplained. V, J and clone size are those of that table, while D and trimming were read from the DNA. The sample data list about 42,000 clones, and around 83% of these were observed just once. Of the sample, approximately 60% is held by the ten largest clones.

Including the terminal cysteine and phenylalanine, the CDR3 comprises 14 residues. Kept here is only the CDR3 DNA, which spans 42 bases and is read in frame from base 1. Sequences SGHDT (CDR1) and YYEEEE (CDR2) are obtained from the germline V gene. After removal of 5 bases from V and 7 bases from J, the junction retains 11 bases not matched to a gene. The chain links TRBV5-6 with TRBJ1-1; TRBD1 lines up with 7 middle nucleotides. This clonotype was obtained from a man between 65 and 85 years old with acute or convalescent COVID-19. Input material: peripheral blood. DNA sequence: TGTGCCAGCAGTTTTGACAGGGTCGTTAATGAAGCTTTCTTT. The translation is CASSFDRVVNEAFF.